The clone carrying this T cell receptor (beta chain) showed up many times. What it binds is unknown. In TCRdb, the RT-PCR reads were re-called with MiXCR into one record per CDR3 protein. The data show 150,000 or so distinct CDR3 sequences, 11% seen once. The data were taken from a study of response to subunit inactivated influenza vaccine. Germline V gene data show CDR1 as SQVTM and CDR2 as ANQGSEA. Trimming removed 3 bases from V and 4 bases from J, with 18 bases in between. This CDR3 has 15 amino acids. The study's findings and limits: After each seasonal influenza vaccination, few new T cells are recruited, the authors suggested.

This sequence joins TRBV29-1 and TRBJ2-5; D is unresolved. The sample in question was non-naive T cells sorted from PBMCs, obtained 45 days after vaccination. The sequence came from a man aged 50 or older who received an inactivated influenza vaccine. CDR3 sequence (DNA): TGCAGCGTTGACAGAGCCGGCAGAAGGGCAGAGACCCAGTACTTC. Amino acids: CSVDRAGRRAETQYF.